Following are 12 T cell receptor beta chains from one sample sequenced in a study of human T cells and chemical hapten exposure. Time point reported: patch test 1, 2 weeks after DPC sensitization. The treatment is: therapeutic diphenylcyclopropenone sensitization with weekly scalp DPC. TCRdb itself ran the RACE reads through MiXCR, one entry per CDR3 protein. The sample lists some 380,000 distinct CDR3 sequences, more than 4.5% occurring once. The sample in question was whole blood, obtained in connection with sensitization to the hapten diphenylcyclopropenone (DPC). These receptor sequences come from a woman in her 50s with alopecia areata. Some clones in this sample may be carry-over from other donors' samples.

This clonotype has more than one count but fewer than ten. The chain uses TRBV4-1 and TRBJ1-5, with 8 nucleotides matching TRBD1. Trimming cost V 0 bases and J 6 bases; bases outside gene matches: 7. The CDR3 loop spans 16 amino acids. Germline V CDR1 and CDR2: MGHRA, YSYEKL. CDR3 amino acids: CASSQETGVFGQPQHF. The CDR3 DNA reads TGCGCCAGCAGCCAAGAGACAGGGGTTTTCGGTCAGCCCCAGCATTTT.

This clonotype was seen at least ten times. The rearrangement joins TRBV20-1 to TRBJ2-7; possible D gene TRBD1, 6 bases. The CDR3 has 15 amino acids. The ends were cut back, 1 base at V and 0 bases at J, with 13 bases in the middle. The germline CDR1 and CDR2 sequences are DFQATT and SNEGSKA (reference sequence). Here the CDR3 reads CSARVPRGSSYEQYF. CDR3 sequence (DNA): TGCAGTGCTAGAGTTCCGAGGGGGAGCTCCTACGAGCAGTACTTC.

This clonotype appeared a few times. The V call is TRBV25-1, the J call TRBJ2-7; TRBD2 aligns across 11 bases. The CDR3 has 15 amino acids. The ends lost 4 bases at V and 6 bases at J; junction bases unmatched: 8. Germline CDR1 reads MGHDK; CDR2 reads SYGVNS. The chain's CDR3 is CASSGLAGGQVEQYF. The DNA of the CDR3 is TGTGCCAGCAGTGGGTTAGCGGGGGGGCAAGTCGAGCAGTACTTC.

The CDR3 protein is CASSMDGNYGYTF. CDR3 nucleotide sequence: TGTGCCAGCAGTATGGACGGAAACTATGGCTACACCTTC. This sequence joins TRBV6-1 and TRBJ1-2; D remains unclear. The germline gives CDR1 MNHNS, CDR2 SASEGT. V lost 5 bases and J 2 bases, leaving 9 bases between the germline ends. CDR3 size: 13 residues.

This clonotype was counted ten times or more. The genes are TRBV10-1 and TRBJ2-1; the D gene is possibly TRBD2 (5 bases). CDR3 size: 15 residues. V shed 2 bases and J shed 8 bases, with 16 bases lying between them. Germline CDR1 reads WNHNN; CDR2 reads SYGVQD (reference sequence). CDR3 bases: TGCGCCAGCAGTGAGGGGTGGAGGTTCACGGATGAGCAGTTCTTC. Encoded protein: CASSEGWRFTDEQFF.

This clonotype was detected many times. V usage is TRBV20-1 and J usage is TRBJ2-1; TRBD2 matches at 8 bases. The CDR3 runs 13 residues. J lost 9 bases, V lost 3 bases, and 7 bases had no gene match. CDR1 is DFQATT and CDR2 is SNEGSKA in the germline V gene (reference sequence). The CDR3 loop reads CSASRGGPSEQFF. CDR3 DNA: TGCAGTGCTAGTCGGGGGGGCCCCAGTGAGCAGTTCTTC.

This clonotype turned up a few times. The CDR3 here is CASSGVLAGVVNEQFF. For the CDR3, the DNA is TGTGCCAGCAGCGGCGTACTAGCGGGAGTCGTTAATGAGCAGTTCTTC. The V call is TRBV9, the J call TRBJ2-1; 11 positions agree with TRBD2. Germline V gene lookup returns CDR1 SGDLS and CDR2 YYNGEE. The CDR3 is 16 residues long. Trimming at V came to 3 bases and at J to 7 bases, leaving 9 bases not matched to a gene.

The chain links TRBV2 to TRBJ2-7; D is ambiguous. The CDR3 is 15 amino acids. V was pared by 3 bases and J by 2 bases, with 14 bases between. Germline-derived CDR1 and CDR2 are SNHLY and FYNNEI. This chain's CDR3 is CASSDVDRFTYEQYF. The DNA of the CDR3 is TGTGCCAGCAGTGATGTGGATAGGTTCACCTACGAGCAGTACTTC.

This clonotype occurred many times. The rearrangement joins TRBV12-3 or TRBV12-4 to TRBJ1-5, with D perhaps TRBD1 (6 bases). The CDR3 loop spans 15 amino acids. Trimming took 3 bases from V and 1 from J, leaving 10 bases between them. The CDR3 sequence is CASSFGGASNQPQHF. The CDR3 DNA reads TGTGCCAGCAGTTTCGGGGGGGCGAGCAATCAGCCCCAGCATTTT.

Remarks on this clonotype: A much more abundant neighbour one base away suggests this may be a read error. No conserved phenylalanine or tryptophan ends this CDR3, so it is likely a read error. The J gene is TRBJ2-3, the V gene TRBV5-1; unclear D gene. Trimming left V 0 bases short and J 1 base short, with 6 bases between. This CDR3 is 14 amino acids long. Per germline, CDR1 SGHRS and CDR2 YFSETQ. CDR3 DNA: TGCGCCAGCAGCTTGGAAGGGCGCACAGATACGCAGTATCTT. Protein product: CASSLEGRTDTQYL.

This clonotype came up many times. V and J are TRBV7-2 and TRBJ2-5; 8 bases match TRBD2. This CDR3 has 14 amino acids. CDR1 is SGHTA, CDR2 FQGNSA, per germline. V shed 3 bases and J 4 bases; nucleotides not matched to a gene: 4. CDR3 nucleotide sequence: TGTGCCAGCAGCTTCTGGGGACTAGGAGAGACCCAGTACTTC. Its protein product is CASSFWGLGETQYF.

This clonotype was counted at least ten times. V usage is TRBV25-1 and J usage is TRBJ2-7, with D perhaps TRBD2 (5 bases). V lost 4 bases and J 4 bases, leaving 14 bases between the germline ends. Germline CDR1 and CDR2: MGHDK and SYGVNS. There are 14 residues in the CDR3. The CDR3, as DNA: TGTGCCAGCAGTGGGCTAGCTCAGTCGTACGAGCAGTACTTC. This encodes CASSGLAQSYEQYF.